The rows below give T cell receptor beta chains drawn from one sample of a study of shared clonotypes between healthy human individuals. Only in-frame clones appear in the TCRdb table, and some are missing; sequencing was by immunoSEQ multiplex PCR. The data hold some 2,500,000 clones, with approximately 93% observed a single time. Sequencing was carried out using naive CD4+ T cells from PBMCs. Every receptor here comes from a man younger than 35 in good health. Some clones in this sample may be carry-over from other donors' samples. Each CDR3 is given with its conserved first and last residue. The order of the fields is CDR3 protein, CDR3 DNA, J gene, D gene, V gene, clone size. A D gene is named only where the DNA matches it firmly. A clone size is listed for some rows: how often the clone was seen (once, few, many), or a class if it is expanded.

CDR3: CASSVRGNNLYNEQFF
DNA: TGTGCCAGCAGCGTACGGGGGAACAACCTCTACAATGAGCAGTTCTTC
J: TRBJ2-1
D: .
V: TRBV9
size: .

CDR3: CASSVDRRSGNQPQHF
DNA: TGTGCCAGCAGTGTTGACAGGCGCTCAGGGAATCAGCCCCAGCATTTT
J: TRBJ1-5
D: .
V: TRBV6-1
size: .

CDR3: CASSSSSGRAYNEQFF
DNA: TGCGCCAGCAGCTCTTCTAGCGGGAGGGCCTACAATGAGCAGTTCTTC
J: TRBJ2-1
D: TRBD2
V: TRBV5-1
size: .

CDR3: CASSLSGFFSSYNEQFF
DNA: TGTGCCAGCAGTTTATCGGGATTTTTCAGCTCCTACAATGAGCAGTTCTTC
J: TRBJ2-1
D: .
V: TRBV27
size: .

CDR3: CASSQDPGHLPGNTIYF
DNA: TGTGCCAGCAGCCAAGATCCGGGACATCTCCCTGGAAACACCATATATTTT
J: TRBJ1-3
D: .
V: TRBV4-2
size: .

CDR3: CASSLTYGELFF
DNA: TGTGCCAGCAGCTTAACTTACGGGGAGCTGTTTTTT
J: TRBJ2-2
D: .
V: TRBV7-3
size: once

CDR3: CASSLAPGGTQYF
DNA: TGCGCCAGCAGCTTGGCCCCAGGGGGGACGCAGTATTTT
J: TRBJ2-3
D: .
V: TRBV5-1
size: once

CDR3: CSVGIAEYGYTF
DNA: TGCAGCGTGGGGATTGCGGAATATGGCTACACCTTC
J: TRBJ1-2
D: .
V: TRBV29-1
size: .

CDR3: CASSLGSYEDTQYF
DNA: TGCGCCAGCAGCTTGGGATCTTACGAGGATACGCAGTATTTT
J: TRBJ2-3
D: .
V: TRBV5-1
size: once

CDR3: CASTQSGLRAKNIQYF
DNA: TGTGCCAGTACCCAGTCTGGGCTAAGAGCCAAAAACATTCAGTACTTC
J: TRBJ2-4
D: .
V: TRBV2
size: .

CDR3: CASSPSGLLVEQYF
DNA: TGTGCCAGCTCACCGTCCGGACTCCTTGTCGAGCAGTACTTC
J: TRBJ2-7
D: .
V: TRBV18
size: .

CDR3: CASSLGPPETQYF
DNA: TGTGCCAGCAGTTTGGGGCCGCCTGAGACCCAGTACTTC
J: TRBJ2-5
D: .
V: TRBV2
size: once

CDR3: CASSDPIEQYF
DNA: TGTGCCAGCAGTGACCCGATCGAGCAGTACTTC
J: TRBJ2-7
D: .
V: TRBV28
size: .

CDR3: CASSDPFQGPQHF
DNA: TGCGCCAGCAGTGATCCTTTCCAGGGGCCCCAGCATTTT
J: TRBJ1-5
D: .
V: TRBV10-2
size: .

CDR3: CAWSVLLGVDTEAFF
DNA: TGTGCCTGGAGTGTACTATTGGGGGTTGACACTGAAGCTTTCTTT
J: TRBJ1-1
D: .
V: TRBV30
size: .

CDR3: CASSGQGNTGELFF
DNA: TGTGCCAGCAGCGGACAGGGTAACACCGGGGAGCTGTTTTTT
J: TRBJ2-2
D: TRBD1
V: TRBV5-4
size: .

CDR3: CATSLGRVQNIQYF
DNA: TGTGCCACCAGTCTCGGGAGGGTCCAAAACATTCAGTACTTC
J: TRBJ2-4
D: TRBD2
V: TRBV15
size: .